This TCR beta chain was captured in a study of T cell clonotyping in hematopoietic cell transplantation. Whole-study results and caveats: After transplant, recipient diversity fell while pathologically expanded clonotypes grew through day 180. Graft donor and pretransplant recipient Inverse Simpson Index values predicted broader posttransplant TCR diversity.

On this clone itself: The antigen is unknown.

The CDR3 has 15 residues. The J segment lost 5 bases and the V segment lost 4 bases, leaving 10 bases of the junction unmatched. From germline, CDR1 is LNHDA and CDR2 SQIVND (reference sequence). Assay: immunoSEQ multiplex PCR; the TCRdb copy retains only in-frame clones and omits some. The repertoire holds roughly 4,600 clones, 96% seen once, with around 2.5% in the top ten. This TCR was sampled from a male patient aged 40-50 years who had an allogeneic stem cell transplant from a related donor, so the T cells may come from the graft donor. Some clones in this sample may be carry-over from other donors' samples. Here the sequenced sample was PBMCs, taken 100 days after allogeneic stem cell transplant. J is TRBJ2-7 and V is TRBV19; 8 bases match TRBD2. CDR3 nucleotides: TGTGCCAGTAGTAATCGGGGGGGCGCTTCCGACGAGCAGTACTTC. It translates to CASSNRGGASDEQYF.